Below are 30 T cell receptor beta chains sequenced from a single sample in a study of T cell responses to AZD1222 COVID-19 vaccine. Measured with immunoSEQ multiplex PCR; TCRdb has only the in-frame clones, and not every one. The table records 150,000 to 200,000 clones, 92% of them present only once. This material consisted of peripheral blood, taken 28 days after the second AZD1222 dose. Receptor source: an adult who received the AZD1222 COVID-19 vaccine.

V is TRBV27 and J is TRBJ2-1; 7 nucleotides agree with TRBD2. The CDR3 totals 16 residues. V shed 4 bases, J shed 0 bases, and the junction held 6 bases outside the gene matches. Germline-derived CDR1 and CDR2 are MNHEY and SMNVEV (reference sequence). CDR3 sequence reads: CASSSLLANSYNEQFF. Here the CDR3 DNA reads TGTGCCAGCAGTTCTCTACTAGCGAACTCCTACAATGAGCAGTTCTTC.

DNA of the CDR3: TGTGCCAGCAGTTCAGGGCACAATCAGCCCCAGCATTTT. Translated: CASSSGHNQPQHF. The chain joins TRBV12-3 or TRBV12-4 to TRBJ1-5; D is perhaps TRBD1 (5 bases). V lost 4 bases to trimming and J lost 3 bases, with 7 bases between them. CDR3 length: 13 residues.

This CDR3 is CASSPLYSDTGELFF. DNA for the CDR3: TGTGCCAGCTCACCACTCTATTCGGACACCGGGGAGCTGTTTTTT. The chain links TRBV18 to TRBJ2-2; D not certain. From germline, CDR1 is KGHSH and CDR2 LQKENI. This CDR3 contains 15 residues. Trimming stripped 1 base from V and 3 bases from J, with 9 bases between.

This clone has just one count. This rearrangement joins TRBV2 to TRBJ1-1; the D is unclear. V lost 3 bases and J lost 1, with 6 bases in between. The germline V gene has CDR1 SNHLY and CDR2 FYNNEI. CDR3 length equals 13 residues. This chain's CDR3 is CASSDAWNTEAFF. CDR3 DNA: TGTGCCAGCAGTGACGCATGGAACACTGAAGCTTTCTTT.

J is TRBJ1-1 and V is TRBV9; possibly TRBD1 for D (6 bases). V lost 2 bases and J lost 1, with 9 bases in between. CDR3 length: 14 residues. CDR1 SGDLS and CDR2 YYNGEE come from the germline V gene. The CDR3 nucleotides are TGTGCCAGCAGCGTTAGGGGGGAGAACACTGAAGCTTTCTTT. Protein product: CASSVRGENTEAFF.

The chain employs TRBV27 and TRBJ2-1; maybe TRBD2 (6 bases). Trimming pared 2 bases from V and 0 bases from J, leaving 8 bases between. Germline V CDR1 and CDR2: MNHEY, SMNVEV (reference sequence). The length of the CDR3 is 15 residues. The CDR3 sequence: CASSLAGSSYNEQFF. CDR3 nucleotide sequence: TGTGCCAGCAGTTTAGCGGGGAGCTCCTACAATGAGCAGTTCTTC.

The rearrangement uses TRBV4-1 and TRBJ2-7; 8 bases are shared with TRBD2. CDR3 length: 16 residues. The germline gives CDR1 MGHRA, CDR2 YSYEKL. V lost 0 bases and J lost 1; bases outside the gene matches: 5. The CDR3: CASSQDRGGNSYEQYF. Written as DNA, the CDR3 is TGCGCCAGCAGCCAAGATCGGGGGGGGAATTCCTACGAGCAGTACTTC.

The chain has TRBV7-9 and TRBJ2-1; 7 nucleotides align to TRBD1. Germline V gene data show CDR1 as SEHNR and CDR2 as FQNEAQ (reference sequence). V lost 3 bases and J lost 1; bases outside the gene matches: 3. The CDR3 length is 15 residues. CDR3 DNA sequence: TGTGCCAGCAGCTTGGGACAGAGGTCCTACAATGAGCAGTTCTTC. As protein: CASSLGQRSYNEQFF.

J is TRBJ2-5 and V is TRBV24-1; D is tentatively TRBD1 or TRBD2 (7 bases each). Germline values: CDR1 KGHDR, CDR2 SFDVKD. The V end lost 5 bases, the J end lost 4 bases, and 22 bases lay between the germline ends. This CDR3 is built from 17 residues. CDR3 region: CATSGEGRQGVPETQYF. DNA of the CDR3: TGTGCCACCAGTGGGGAGGGGCGACAGGGTGTTCCAGAGACCCAGTACTTC.

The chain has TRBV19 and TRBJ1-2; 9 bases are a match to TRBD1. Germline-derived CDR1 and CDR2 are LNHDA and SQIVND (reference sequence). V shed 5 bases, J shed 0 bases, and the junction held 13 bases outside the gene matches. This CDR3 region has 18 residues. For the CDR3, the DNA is TGTGCCAGTAGTGCGAACAGGGGGCTGCTCGGTCCTAACTATGGCTACACCTTC. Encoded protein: CASSANRGLLGPNYGYTF.

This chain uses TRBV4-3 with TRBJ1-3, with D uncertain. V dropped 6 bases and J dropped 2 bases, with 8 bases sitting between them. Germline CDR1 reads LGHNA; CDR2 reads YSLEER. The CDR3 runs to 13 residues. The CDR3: CASSQSTGNTIYF. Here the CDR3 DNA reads TGCGCCAGCAGTCAGAGTACTGGAAACACCATATATTTT.

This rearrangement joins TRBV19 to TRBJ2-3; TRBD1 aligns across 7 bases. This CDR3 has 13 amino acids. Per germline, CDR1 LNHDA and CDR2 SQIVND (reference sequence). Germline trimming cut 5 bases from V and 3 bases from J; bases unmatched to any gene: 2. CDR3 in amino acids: CASSEGQTDTQYF. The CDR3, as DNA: TGTGCCAGTAGTGAGGGACAGACAGATACGCAGTATTTT.

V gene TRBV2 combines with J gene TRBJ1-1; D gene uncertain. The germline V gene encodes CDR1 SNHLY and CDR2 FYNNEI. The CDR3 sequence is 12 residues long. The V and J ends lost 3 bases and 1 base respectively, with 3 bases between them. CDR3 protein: CASSEENTEAFF. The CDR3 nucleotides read TGTGCCAGCAGTGAGGAGAACACTGAAGCTTTCTTT.

The CDR3 loop is CSASSTENYGYTF. CDR3 nucleotide sequence: TGCAGTGCTAGTAGCACGGAGAACTATGGCTACACCTTC. This chain joins TRBV20-1 and TRBJ1-2, with D unresolved. V dropped 3 bases and J dropped 2 bases, with 10 bases sitting between them. Germline CDR1 is DFQATT and CDR2 is SNEGSKA (reference sequence). The CDR3 covers 13 residues.

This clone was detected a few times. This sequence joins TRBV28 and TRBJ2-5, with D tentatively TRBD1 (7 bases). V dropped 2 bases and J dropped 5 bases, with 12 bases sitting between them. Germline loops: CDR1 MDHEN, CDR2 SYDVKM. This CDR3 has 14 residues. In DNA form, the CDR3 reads TGTGCCAGCAGTTTAAGCAGGGGGAGGGAGACCCAGTACTTC. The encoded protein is CASSLSRGRETQYF.

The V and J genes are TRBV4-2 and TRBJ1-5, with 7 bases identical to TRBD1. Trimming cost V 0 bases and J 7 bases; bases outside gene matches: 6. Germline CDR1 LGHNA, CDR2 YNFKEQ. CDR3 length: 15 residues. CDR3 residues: CASSQEITGVQPQHF. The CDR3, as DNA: TGTGCCAGCAGCCAAGAAATAACAGGGGTACAGCCCCAGCATTTT.

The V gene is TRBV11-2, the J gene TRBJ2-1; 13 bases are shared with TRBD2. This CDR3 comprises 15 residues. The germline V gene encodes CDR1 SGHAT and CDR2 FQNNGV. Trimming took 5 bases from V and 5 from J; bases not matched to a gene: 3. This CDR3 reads CASSKGTSGNNEQFF. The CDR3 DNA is TGTGCCAGCAGCAAGGGGACTAGCGGGAACAATGAGCAGTTCTTC.

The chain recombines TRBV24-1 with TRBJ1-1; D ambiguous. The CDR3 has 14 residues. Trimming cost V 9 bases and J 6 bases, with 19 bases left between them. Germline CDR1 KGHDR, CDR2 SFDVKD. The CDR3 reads CATAKNEVDPEAFF. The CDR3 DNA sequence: TGTGCCACCGCCAAAAATGAAGTGGATCCTGAAGCTTTCTTT.

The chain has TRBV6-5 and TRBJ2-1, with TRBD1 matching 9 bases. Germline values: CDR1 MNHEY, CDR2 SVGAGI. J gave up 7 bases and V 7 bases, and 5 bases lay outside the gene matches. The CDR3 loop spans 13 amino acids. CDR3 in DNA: TGTGCCAGCACCCGGGACAGGGATAATGAGCAGTTCTTC. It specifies CASTRDRDNEQFF.

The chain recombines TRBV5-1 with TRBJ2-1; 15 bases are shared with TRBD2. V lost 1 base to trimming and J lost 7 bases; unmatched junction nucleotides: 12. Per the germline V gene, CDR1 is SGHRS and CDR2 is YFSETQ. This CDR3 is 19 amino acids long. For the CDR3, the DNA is TGCGCCAGCAGCTTGACTATCGGACTAGCGGGGGGGCCGAGGAATGAGCAGTTCTTC. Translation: CASSLTIGLAGGPRNEQFF.

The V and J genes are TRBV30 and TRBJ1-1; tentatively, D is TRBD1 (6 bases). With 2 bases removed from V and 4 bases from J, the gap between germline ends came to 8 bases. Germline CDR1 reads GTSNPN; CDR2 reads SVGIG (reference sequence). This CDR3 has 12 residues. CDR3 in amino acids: CAWSTGRTEAFF. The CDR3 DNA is TGTGCCTGGAGTACAGGGCGCACTGAAGCTTTCTTT.

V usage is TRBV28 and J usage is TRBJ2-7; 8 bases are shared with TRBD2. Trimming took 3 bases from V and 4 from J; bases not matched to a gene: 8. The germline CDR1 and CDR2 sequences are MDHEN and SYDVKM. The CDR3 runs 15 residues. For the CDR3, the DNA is TGTGCCAGCAGTTTCAGCGGGAGTGTGAGGTACGAGCAGTACTTC. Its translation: CASSFSGSVRYEQYF.

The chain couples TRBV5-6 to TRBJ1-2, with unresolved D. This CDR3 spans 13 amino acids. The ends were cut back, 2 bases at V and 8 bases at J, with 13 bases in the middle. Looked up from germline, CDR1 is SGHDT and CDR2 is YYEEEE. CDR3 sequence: CASSFQSVGGYTF. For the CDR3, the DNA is TGTGCCAGCAGCTTTCAAAGTGTCGGAGGCTACACCTTC.

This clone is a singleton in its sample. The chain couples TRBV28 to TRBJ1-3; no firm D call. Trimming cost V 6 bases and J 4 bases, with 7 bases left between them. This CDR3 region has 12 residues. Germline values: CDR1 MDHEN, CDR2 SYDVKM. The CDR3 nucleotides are TGTGCCAGCAGCTCCGTCGGAAACACCATATATTTT. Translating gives CASSSVGNTIYF.

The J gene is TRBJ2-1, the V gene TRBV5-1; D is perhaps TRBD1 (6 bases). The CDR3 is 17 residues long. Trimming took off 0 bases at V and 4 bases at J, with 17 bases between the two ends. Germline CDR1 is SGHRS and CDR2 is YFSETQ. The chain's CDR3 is CASSLVGQMRGYNEQFF. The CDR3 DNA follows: TGCGCCAGCAGCTTGGTGGGACAAATGCGAGGTTACAATGAGCAGTTCTTC.

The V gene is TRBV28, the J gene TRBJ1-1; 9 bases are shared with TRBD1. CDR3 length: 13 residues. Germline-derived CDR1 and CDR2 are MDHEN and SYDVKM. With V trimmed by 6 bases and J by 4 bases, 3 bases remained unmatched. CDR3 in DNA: TGTGCCAGCAGGGACAGGGGCGGCACTGAAGCTTTCTTT. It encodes CASRDRGGTEAFF.

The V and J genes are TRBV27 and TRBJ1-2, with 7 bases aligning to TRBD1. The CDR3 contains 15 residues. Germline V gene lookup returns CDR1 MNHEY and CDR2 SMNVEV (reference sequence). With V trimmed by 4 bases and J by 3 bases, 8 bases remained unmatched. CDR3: CASSSGGGLDYGYTF. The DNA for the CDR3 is TGTGCCAGCAGTTCAGGAGGGGGCTTGGACTATGGCTACACCTTC.

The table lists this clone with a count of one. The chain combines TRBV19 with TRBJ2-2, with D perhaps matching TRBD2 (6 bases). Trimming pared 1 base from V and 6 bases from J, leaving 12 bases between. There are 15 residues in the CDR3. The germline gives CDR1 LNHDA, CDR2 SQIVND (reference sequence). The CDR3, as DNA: TGTGCCAGTAGTATAGCGGGGGTCGGATCCGGGGAGCTGTTTTTT. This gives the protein CASSIAGVGSGELFF. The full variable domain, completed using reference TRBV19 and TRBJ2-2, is DGGITQSPKYLFRKEGQNVTLSCEQNLNHDAMYWYRQDPGQGLRLIYYSQIVNDFQKGDIAEGYSVSREKKESFPLTVTSAQKNPTAFYLCASSIAGVGSGELFFGEGSRLTVL.

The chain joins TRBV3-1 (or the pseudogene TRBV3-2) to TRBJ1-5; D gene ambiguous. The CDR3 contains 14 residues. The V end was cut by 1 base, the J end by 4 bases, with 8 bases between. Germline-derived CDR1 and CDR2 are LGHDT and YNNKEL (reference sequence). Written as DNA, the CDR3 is TGTGCCAGCAGCCAAGGATACGGAAATCAGCCCCAGCATTTT. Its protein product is CASSQGYGNQPQHF.

CDR3 sequence (DNA): TGTGCCAGCAGCCCCGGGACTGTCCCTGCCACAGATACGCAGTATTTT. It specifies CASSPGTVPATDTQYF. The J gene is TRBJ2-3, the V gene TRBV7-2, with D tentatively TRBD2 (6 bases). CDR1 is SGHTA, CDR2 FQGNSA, per germline. Trimming removed 5 bases from V and 2 bases from J, with 17 bases in between. CDR3 length: 16 residues.